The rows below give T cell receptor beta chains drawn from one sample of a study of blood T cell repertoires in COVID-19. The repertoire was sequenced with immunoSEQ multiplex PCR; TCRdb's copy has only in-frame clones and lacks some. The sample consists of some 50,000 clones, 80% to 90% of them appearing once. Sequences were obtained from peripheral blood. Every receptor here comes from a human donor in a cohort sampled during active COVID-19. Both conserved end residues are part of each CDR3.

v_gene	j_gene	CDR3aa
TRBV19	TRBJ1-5	CASSIGGRQPQHF
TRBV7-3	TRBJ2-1	CASSLAGGLSYNEQFF
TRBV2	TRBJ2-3	CASSAFFDTQYF
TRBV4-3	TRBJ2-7	CASSQSNSGYYEQYF
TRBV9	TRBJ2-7	CASSVAGDSYYEQYF
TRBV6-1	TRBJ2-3	CASSALTSGSPDTQYF
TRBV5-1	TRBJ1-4	CASSLAGGARKEKLFF
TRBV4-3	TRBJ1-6	CASSQGPGQGGSPLHF
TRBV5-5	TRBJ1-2	CASSLTQGAGYTF
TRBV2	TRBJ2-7	CASRKGPKAYF
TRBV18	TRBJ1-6	CASSPTQGTGASPLHF
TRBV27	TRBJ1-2	CASSLSSGNYGYTF
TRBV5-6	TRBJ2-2	CASSPGGLAGSGELFF
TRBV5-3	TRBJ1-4	CARSNHPGQGVTNEKLFF
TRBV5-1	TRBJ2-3	CASSLWGGIGDTQYF
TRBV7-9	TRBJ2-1	CASSLAGGTGKSSYNEQFF